A selection of T cell receptor beta chains follows, all from one sample in a study of Ad26.COV2.S vaccination and SARS-CoV-2 variants. This table comes from immunoSEQ multiplex PCR, and its TCRdb copy is limited to in-frame clones, with some not included. The sample lists about 400,000 clones; about four fifths were seen once. The starting material was peripheral blood, obtained in a trial of Ad26.COV2.S vaccine versus placebo. All receptors derive from a person aged 18-60 years who received the Ad26.COV2.S COVID-19 vaccine or a placebo. Both conserved end residues are part of each CDR3. Each record gives: D gene, J gene, CDR3 length, clone size, V gene, CDR3 protein, CDR3 DNA. The D gene is left open where the match is weak. A row's size may be missing; if present it is once, few, many or a size class.

D: .; J: TRBJ1-1; length: 13; size: .; V: TRBV11-1; CDR3: CASSWGVHTEAFF; DNA: TGTGCCAGCAGCTGGGGGGTTCACACTGAAGCTTTCTTT
D: .; J: TRBJ1-3; length: 13; size: few; V: TRBV29-1; CDR3: CSVVVASGNTIYF; DNA: TGCAGCGTGGTTGTTGCCTCTGGAAACACCATATATTTT
D: .; J: TRBJ2-3; length: 21; size: few; V: TRBV21-1; CDR3: CARPFLLYGSPLPTSTDTQYF; DNA: TGTGCCAGGCCCTTTTTGCTCTACGGTTCACCCCTGCCCACTAGCACAGATACGCAGTATTTT
D: .; J: TRBJ2-1; length: 16; size: .; V: TRBV6-5; CDR3: CASSYSRTAQGNEQFF; DNA: TGTGCCAGCAGTTACTCAAGGACCGCCCAAGGGAATGAGCAGTTCTTC
D: TRBD1; J: TRBJ2-7; length: 15; size: .; V: TRBV14; CDR3: CASSHAGTASYEQYF; DNA: TGTGCCAGCAGCCACGCCGGGACAGCCTCCTACGAGCAGTACTTC
D: TRBD1; J: TRBJ1-5; length: 16; size: .; V: TRBV6-5; CDR3: CASSYRAGDRGPPQHF; DNA: TGTGCCAGCAGTTACCGTGCTGGGGACAGGGGGCCGCCCCAGCATTTT
D: .; J: TRBJ2-2; length: 15; size: few; V: TRBV19; CDR3: CASSIGGVATGELFF; DNA: TGTGCCAGTAGTATTGGGGGAGTGGCCACCGGGGAGCTGTTTTTT
D: .; J: TRBJ1-2; length: 12; size: .; V: TRBV3-1/TRBV3-2; CDR3: CASSQEGSGYTF; DNA: TGTGCCAGCAGCCAAGAGGGTAGTGGCTACACCTTC
D: TRBD1; J: TRBJ2-1; length: 14; size: .; V: TRBV18; CDR3: CASSPSYRGHEQFF; DNA: TGTGCCAGCTCACCATCTTACAGGGGTCATGAGCAGTTCTTC
D: .; J: TRBJ2-7; length: 16; size: .; V: TRBV28; CDR3: CASSSLLGHRLYEQYF; DNA: TGTGCCAGCAGTAGCCTCTTGGGGCATAGACTCTACGAGCAGTACTTC
D: TRBD1; J: TRBJ2-7; length: 13; size: .; V: TRBV12-3/TRBV12-4; CDR3: CASSRTGKREQYF; DNA: TGTGCCAGCAGTCGGACAGGGAAAAGGGAGCAGTACTTC
D: TRBD1; J: TRBJ2-5; length: 15; size: .; V: TRBV4-2; CDR3: CASSQEQGGGETQYF; DNA: TGTGCCAGCAGCCAAGAACAGGGGGGCGGCGAGACCCAGTACTTC
D: TRBD2; J: TRBJ2-1; length: 16; size: .; V: TRBV7-9; CDR3: CASSFPASGRFNEQFF; DNA: TGTGCCAGCAGCTTCCCGGCCAGCGGGAGGTTCAATGAGCAGTTCTTC
D: .; J: TRBJ1-2; length: 15; size: once; V: TRBV7-3; CDR3: CASSLRGAANYGYTF; DNA: TGTGCCAGCAGCTTAAGGGGGGCGGCTAACTATGGCTACACCTTC
D: .; J: TRBJ2-3; length: 13; size: .; V: TRBV3-1/TRBV3-2; CDR3: CASRSGLAPKQYF; DNA: TGTGCCAGCAGGTCGGGACTGGCCCCCAAACAGTATTTT
D: .; J: TRBJ2-1; length: 12; size: .; V: TRBV6-5; CDR3: CASSPHHNEQFF; DNA: TGTGCCAGCAGTCCACATCACAATGAGCAGTTCTTC
D: .; J: TRBJ1-5; length: 13; size: .; V: TRBV5-8; CDR3: CASSLHRNQPQHF; DNA: TGTGCCAGCAGTCTTCACCGTAATCAGCCCCAGCATTTT
D: .; J: TRBJ1-1; length: 13; size: .; V: TRBV9; CDR3: CASSHPGGTEAFF; DNA: TGTGCCAGCAGCCACCCGGGGGGCACTGAAGCTTTCTTT
D: TRBD1; J: TRBJ1-2; length: 17; size: few; V: TRBV4-2; CDR3: CASSLSRGDRGRYGYTF; DNA: TGTGCCAGCAGCCTTTCACGGGGCGACAGGGGGAGGTATGGCTACACCTTC
D: .; J: TRBJ2-1; length: 13; size: .; V: TRBV4-1; CDR3: CASSQEGGGEQFF; DNA: TGCGCCAGCAGCCAAGAAGGGGGTGGCGAGCAGTTCTTC
D: .; J: TRBJ2-5; length: 13; size: .; V: TRBV11-3; CDR3: CASSFSYQETQYF; DNA: TGTGCCAGCAGCTTTAGCTACCAAGAGACCCAGTACTTC